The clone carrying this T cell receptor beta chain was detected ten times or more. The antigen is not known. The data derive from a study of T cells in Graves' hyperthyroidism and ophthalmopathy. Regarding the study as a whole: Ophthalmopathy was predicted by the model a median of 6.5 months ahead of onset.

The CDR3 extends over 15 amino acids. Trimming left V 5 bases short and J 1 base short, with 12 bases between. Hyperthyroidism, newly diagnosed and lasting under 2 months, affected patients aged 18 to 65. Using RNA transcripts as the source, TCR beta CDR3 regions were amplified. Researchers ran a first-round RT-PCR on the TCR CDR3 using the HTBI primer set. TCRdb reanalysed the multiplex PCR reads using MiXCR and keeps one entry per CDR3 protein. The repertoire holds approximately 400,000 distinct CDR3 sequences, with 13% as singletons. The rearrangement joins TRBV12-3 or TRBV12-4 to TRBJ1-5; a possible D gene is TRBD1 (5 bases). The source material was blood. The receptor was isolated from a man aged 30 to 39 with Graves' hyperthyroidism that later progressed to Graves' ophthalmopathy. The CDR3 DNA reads TGTGCCAGCAGTACACAGGCAGGAAGCAATCAGCCCCAGCATTTT. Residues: CASSTQAGSNQPQHF.